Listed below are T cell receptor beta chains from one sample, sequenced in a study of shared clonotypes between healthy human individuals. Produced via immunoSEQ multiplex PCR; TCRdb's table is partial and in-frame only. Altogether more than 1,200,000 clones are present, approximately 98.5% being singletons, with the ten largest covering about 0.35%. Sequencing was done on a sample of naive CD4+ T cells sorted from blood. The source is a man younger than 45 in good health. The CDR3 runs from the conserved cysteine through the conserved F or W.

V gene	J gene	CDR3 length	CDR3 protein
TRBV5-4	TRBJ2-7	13	CASSLDQRYEQYF
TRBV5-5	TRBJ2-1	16	CASNPVGHQPNNEQFF
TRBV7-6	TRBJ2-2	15	CASSKSRRHTGELFF
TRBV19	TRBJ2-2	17	CASSRYLGGTNTGELFF
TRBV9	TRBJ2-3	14	CASSVETSSDTQYF
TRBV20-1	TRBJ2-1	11	CSSRARVEQFF
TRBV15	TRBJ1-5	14	CATSRQGLIQPQHF
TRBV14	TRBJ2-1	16	CASSLKGGPGLGGGVF
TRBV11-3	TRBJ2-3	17	CASSLGSGSTSTDTQYF
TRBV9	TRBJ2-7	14	CASSGLTGPYEQYF
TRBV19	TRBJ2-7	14	CASSMTGGNHEQYF
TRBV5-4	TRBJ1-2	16	CASSPRVVQGTNGYTF
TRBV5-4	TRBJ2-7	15	CASSGELAPTYEQYF
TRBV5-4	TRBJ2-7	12	CASSFPNSEQYF
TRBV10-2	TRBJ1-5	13	CASSTGPNQPQHF
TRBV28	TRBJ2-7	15	CAAWRRGLSSYEQYF
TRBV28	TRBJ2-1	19	CASRGRRTSASYTYNEQFF
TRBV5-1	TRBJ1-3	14	CASSWGDSGNTIYF
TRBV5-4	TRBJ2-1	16	CASSPTGTSGVNEQFF